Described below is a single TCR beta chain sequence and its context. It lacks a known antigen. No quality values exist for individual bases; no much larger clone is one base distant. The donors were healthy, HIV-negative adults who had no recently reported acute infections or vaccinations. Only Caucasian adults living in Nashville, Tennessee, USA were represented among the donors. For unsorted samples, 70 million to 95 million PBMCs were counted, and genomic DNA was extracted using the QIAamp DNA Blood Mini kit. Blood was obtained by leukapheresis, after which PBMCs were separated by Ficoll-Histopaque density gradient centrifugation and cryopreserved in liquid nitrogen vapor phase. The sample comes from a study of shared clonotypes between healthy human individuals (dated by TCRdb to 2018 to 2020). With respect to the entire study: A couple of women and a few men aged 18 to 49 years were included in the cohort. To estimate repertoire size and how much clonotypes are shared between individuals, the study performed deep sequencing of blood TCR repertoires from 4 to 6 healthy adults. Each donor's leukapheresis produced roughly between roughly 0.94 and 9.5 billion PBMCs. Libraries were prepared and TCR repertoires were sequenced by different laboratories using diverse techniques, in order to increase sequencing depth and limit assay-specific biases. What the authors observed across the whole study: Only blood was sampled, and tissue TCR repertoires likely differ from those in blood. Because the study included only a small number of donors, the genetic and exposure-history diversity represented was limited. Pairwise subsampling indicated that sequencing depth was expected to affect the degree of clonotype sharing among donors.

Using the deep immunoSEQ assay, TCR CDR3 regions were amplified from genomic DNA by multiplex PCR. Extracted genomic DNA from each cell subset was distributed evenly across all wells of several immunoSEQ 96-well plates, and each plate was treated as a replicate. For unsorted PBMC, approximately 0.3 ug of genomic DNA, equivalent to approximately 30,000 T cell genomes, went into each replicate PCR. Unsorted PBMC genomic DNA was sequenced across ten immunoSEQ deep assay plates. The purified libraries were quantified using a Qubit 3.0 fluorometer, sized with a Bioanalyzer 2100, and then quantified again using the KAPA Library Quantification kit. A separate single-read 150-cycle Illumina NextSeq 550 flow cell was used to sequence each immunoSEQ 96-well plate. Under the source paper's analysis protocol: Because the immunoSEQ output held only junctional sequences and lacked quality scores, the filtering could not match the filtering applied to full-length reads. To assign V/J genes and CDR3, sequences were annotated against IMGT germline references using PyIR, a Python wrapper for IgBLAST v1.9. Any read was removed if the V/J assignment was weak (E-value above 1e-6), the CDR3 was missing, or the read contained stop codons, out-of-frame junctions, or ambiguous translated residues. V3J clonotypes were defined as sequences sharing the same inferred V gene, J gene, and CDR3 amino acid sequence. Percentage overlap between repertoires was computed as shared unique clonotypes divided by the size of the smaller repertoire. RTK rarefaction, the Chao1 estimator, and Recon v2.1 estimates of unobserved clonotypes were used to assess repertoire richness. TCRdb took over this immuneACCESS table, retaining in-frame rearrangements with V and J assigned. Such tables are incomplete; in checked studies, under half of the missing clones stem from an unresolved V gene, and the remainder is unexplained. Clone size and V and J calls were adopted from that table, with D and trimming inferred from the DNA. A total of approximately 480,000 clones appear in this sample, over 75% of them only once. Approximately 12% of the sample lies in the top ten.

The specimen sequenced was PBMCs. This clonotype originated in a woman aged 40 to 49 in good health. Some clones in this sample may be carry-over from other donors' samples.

The DNA is TGTGCCAGCAGCTCCGGACTTTACCCTAGCACAGATACGCAGTATTTT. This is translated as CASSSGLYPSTDTQYF. The V and J genes are TRBV7-2 and TRBJ2-3; TRBD2 is perhaps the D gene, given 5 matching bases. Measured from the cysteine to the phenylalanine, the CDR3 is 16 residues long. Of the read, only the CDR3 DNA is kept; its 48 bases are in frame from base 1. Via the germline V gene, CDR1 is SGHTA and CDR2 FQGNSA. V sheds 4 bases and J sheds 0 bases, leaving 14 bases between their ends.